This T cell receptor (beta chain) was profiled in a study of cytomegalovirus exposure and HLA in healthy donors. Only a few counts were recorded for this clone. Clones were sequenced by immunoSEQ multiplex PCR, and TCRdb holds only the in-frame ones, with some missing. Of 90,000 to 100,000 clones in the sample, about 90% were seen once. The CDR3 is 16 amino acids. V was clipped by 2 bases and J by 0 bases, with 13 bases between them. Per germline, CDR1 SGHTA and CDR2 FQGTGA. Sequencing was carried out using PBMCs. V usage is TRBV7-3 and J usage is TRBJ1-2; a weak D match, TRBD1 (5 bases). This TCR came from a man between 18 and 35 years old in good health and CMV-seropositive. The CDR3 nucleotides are TGTGCCAGCAGCTTAGGCGGGGACCGAGCTAACTATGGCTACACCTTC. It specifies CASSLGGDRANYGYTF. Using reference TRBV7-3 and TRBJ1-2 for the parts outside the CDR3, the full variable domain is GAGVSQTPSNKVTEKGKYVELRCDPISGHTALYWYRQSLGQGPEFLIYFQGTGAADDSGLPNDRFFAVRPEGSVSTLKIQRTERGDSAVYLCASSLGGDRANYGYTFGSGTRLTVV.